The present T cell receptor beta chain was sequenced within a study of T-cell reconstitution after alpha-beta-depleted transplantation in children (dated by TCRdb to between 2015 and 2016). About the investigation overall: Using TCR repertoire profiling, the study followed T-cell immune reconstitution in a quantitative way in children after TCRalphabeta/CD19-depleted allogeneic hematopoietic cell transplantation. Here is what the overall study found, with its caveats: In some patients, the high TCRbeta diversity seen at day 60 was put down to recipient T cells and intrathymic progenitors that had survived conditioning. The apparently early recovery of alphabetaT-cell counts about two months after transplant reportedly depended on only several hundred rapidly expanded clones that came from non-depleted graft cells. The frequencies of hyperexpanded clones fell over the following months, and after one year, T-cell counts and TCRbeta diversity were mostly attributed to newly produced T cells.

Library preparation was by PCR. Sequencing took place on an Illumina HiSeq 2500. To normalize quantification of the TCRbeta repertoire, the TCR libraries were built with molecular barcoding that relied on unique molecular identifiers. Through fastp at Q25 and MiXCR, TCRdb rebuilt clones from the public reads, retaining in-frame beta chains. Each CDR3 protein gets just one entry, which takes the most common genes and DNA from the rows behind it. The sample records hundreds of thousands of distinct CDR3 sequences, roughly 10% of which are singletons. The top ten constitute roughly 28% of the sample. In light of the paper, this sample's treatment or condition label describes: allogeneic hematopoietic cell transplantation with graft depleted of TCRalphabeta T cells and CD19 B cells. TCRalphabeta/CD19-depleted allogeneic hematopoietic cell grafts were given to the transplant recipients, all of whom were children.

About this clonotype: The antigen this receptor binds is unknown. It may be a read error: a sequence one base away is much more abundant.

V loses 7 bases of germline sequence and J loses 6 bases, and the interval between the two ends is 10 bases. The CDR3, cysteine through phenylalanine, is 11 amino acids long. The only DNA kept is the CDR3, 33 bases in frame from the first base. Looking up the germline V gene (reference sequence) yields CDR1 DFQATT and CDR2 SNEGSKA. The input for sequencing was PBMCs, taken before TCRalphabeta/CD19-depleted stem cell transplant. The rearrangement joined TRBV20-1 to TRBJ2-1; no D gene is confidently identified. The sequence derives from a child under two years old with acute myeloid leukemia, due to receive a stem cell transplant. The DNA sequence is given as TGCAGTGGACTTGGGTCCAATGAGCAGTTCTTC. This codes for CSGLGSNEQFF.